The 17 T cell receptor beta chains listed next were all sequenced from one sample in a study of cytomegalovirus exposure and HLA in healthy donors. The PCR employed 60 Vbeta primers together with 13 Jbeta primers. Libraries were prepared by immunoSEQ multiplex PCR; TCRdb keeps only in-frame clonotypes and omits some of them. The sample gives 95,000 to 150,000 clones, 60% to 85% of which show up once; 2.5% to 3.5% is in the top ten. The sample taken for sequencing was PBMCs. These receptors were collected from a woman aged 40 to 50 in good health and CMV-seropositive.

This chain uses TRBV2 with TRBJ1-4; D is perhaps TRBD1 (6 bases). V was clipped by 1 base and J by 10 bases, with 13 bases between them. The germline gives CDR1 SNHLY, CDR2 FYNNEI. The CDR3 is made up of 14 amino acids. CDR3 DNA: TGTGCCAGCAGTGAAGACAGGGTACTGGGAAAACTGTTTTTT. Encoded protein: CASSEDRVLGKLFF. The full variable domain, in which reference TRBV2 and TRBJ1-4 provide the parts outside the CDR3, is EPEVTQTPSHQVTQMGQEVILRCVPISNHLYFYWYRQILGQKVEFLVSFYNNEISEKSEIFDDQFSVERPDGSNFTLKIRSTKLEDSAMYFCASSEDRVLGKLFFGSGTQLSVL.

The chain joins TRBV5-5 to TRBJ1-4; possibly TRBD1 for D (6 bases). CDR1 SGHKS and CDR2 YYEKEE come from the germline V gene (reference sequence). V lost 3 bases, J lost 3 bases, and 9 bases lay in between. CDR3 length: 14 amino acids. The CDR3 is CASSSQGSNEKLFF. The CDR3 DNA follows: TGTGCCAGCAGCTCACAGGGATCTAATGAAAAACTGTTTTTT.

The chain carries TRBV18 and TRBJ1-2; D is possibly TRBD1 (5 bases). This CDR3 comprises 15 residues. Trimming shortened V by 4 bases and J by 4 bases, and 16 bases separated the two germline ends. Germline assignment: CDR1 KGHSH and CDR2 LQKENI. CDR3 loop: CASSLEAGPSYGYTF. CDR3 DNA: TGTGCCAGCTCACTCGAAGCGGGGCCTAGCTATGGCTACACCTTC.

V and J are TRBV6-1 and TRBJ1-1; 11 bases map to TRBD1. Trimming took 6 bases from V and 6 from J; bases not matched to a gene: 9. This CDR3 is built from 15 residues. CDR1 is MNHNS and CDR2 is SASEGT in the germline V gene. The CDR3 loop reads CASRSLGQGASEAFF. For the CDR3, the DNA is TGTGCCAGCAGATCGCTCGGACAGGGGGCCTCTGAAGCTTTCTTT.

This rearrangement joins TRBV19 to TRBJ2-7; tentatively, D is TRBD1 (5 bases). The V end was cut by 3 bases, the J end by 0 bases, with 18 bases between. This CDR3 spans 17 amino acids. The V gene's germline CDR1 is LNHDA and CDR2 SQIVND (reference sequence). DNA of the CDR3: TGTGCCAGTAGTATTGGCTCGGGCGCAGGGCGCTCCTACGAGCAGTACTTC. Translation gives CASSIGSGAGRSYEQYF.

The DNA for the CDR3 is TGTGCCGGAGGATTAAACACCATATATTTT. Protein product: CAGGLNTIYF. The chain is built from TRBV30 and TRBJ1-3; D not resolved. The germline V gene encodes CDR1 GTSNPN and CDR2 SVGIG (reference sequence). The V end was cut by 8 bases, the J end by 6 bases, with 8 bases between. The CDR3 length is 10 residues.

The CDR3 DNA sequence: TGTGCCAGCAGCCCAGATGTGGCTAGCGGCAGCACAGATACGCAGTATTTT. Residues: CASSPDVASGSTDTQYF. The V call is TRBV7-9, the J call TRBJ2-3; 7 nucleotides line up with TRBD2. Trimming cost V 5 bases and J 0 bases; bases outside gene matches: 11. This CDR3 has 17 amino acids. Per germline, CDR1 SEHNR and CDR2 FQNEAQ (reference sequence).

V gene TRBV18 combines with J gene TRBJ2-5; 9 nucleotides line up with TRBD1. The CDR3 length is 14 residues. The V gene's germline CDR1 is KGHSH and CDR2 LQKENI. Trimming removed 3 bases from V and 5 bases from J; junction bases left unmatched: 4. The CDR3 is CASSPGQGLETQYF. Here the CDR3 DNA reads TGTGCCAGCTCACCGGGACAGGGTTTGGAGACCCAGTACTTC.

This chain connects TRBV19 to TRBJ1-1, with a weak D call TRBD1 (6 bases). The CDR3 contains 13 residues. Germline V gives CDR1 LNHDA, CDR2 SQIVND (reference sequence). Trimming removed 7 bases at V and 9 bases at J, with 18 bases between. CDR3 in DNA: TGTGCCAGTAAATCCGGACAGCTTGTACAAGCTTTCTTT. Residues: CASKSGQLVQAFF.

The table lists this clone with a few counts. J is TRBJ2-5 and V is TRBV29-1; 8 positions agree with TRBD1. V trimming: 6 bases; J trimming: 2 bases; junction bases outside the gene matches: 5. The CDR3 spans 13 residues. CDR1 SQVTM and CDR2 ANQGSEA come from the germline V gene. The CDR3 DNA reads TGCAGCGTCGGGACAGGACAGCAAGAGACCCAGTACTTC. Encoded protein: CSVGTGQQETQYF.

The V and J genes are TRBV4-3 and TRBJ2-4; 8 positions match TRBD2. CDR1 and CDR2 from the germline V gene are LGHNA and YSLEER. The CDR3 is 20 residues long. V was pared by 4 bases and J by 0 bases, with 17 bases of the junction left unmatched. The chain's CDR3 is CASSRSKTSGLPSAKNIQYF. The DNA for the CDR3 is TGCGCCAGCAGCCGATCAAAAACTAGCGGATTGCCCTCAGCCAAAAACATTCAGTACTTC.

The chain combines TRBV7-9 with TRBJ2-7; 7 nucleotides align to TRBD2. The CDR3 length is 17 residues. Germline V gene data show CDR1 as SEHNR and CDR2 as FQNEAQ (reference sequence). V lost 0 bases to trimming and J lost 2 bases; unmatched junction nucleotides: 10. CDR3: CASSLAPGASGPYEQYF. DNA of the CDR3: TGTGCCAGCAGCTTAGCCCCCGGGGCTAGCGGCCCCTACGAGCAGTACTTC.

This rearrangement joins TRBV7-2 to TRBJ2-3; tentative D call: TRBD2 (5 bases). Trimming stripped 7 bases from V and 5 bases from J, with 16 bases between. Germline CDR1 is SGHTA and CDR2 is FQGNSA. CDR3 size: 14 residues. CDR3 region: CASNQNRGLDTQYF. CDR3 coding DNA: TGTGCCAGCAACCAAAATCGGGGTCTAGATACGCAGTATTTT. The whole variable domain, filled in from reference TRBV7-2 and TRBJ2-3, reads GAGVSQSPSNKVTEKGKDVELRCDPISGHTALYWYRQSLGQGLEFLIYFQGNSAPDKSGLPSDRFSAERTGGSVSTLTIQRTQQEDSAVYLCASNQNRGLDTQYFGPGTRLTVL.

V and J are TRBV25-1 and TRBJ1-2; possible D gene TRBD1, 6 bases. Germline V gene lookup returns CDR1 MGHDK and CDR2 SYGVNS. This CDR3 contains 16 residues. The V gene lost 3 bases and the J gene lost 4 bases, with 18 bases spanning the gap. The CDR3 loop is CASSDEGEGDVYGYTF. The CDR3 coding sequence is TGTGCCAGCAGTGATGAGGGGGAAGGTGACGTCTATGGCTACACCTTC.

The CDR3 sequence is CATSLQPGQGHTEAFF. Written as DNA, the CDR3 is TGTGCCACCAGCCTACAACCAGGACAGGGTCACACTGAAGCTTTCTTT. This rearrangement joins TRBV15 to TRBJ1-1; TRBD1 aligns across 8 bases. CDR1 and CDR2 (germline): LNHNV, YYDKDF (reference sequence). J gave up 3 bases and V 5 bases, and 11 bases lay outside the gene matches. CDR3 length: 16 residues.

The V and J genes are TRBV9 and TRBJ2-2; perhaps TRBD2 as D (5 bases). The CDR3 has 14 residues. V lost 0 bases and J 6 bases, leaving 9 bases between the germline ends. Germline V lookup: CDR1 SGDLS, CDR2 YYNGEE. This chain's CDR3 is CASSVESGAGELFF. Written as DNA, the CDR3 is TGTGCCAGCAGCGTAGAGAGCGGAGCCGGGGAGCTGTTTTTT.

This chain uses TRBV11-1 with TRBJ2-2; D perhaps matches TRBD2 (5 bases). Germline V gene sequence: CDR1 SGHAT, CDR2 FQDESV (reference sequence). V was clipped by 1 base and J by 0 bases, with 12 bases between them. This CDR3 spans 17 amino acids. The CDR3 DNA reads as TGTGCCAGCAGCTTAGGAGGGCACACCGCGAACACCGGGGAGCTGTTTTTT. This sequence encodes CASSLGGHTANTGELFF.